This passage covers 8 T cell receptor beta chains from one sample sequenced in a study of cytomegalovirus exposure and HLA in healthy donors. Use of 60 Vbeta and 13 Jbeta primers characterized the PCR. Clones were sequenced by immunoSEQ multiplex PCR, and TCRdb holds only the in-frame ones, with some missing. The sample has 90,000 to 120,000 clones, less than 85% seen once; the top ten hold roughly 2.1%. Source material: PBMCs. These receptors all come from a man younger than 35 in good health and CMV-seronegative.

The CDR3 loop reads CASSQESLTEAFF. CDR3 bases: TGCGCCAGCAGCCAAGAGAGTCTCACTGAAGCTTTCTTT. The chain carries TRBV4-3 and TRBJ1-1; D is unclear. This CDR3 comprises 13 residues. Germline loops: CDR1 LGHNA, CDR2 YSLEER. V shed 0 bases and J shed 4 bases, with 6 bases lying between them.

This clone was seen only once. The chain recombines TRBV2 with TRBJ1-4, with TRBD1 matching over 11 bases. Trimming removed 9 bases from V and 8 bases from J; junction bases left unmatched: 5. The CDR3 loop spans 13 amino acids. Germline V gene data show CDR1 as SNHLY and CDR2 as FYNNEI. CDR3 sequence reads: CASARTGGEKLFF. DNA of the CDR3: TGTGCCAGTGCTCGGACAGGGGGCGAAAAACTGTTTTTT.

Note on this clone: Other DNA sequences in the sample encode the same CDR3. The chain is built from TRBV5-1 and TRBJ2-1, with D possibly TRBD1 on 6 matching bases. This CDR3 has 13 amino acids. Germline loops: CDR1 SGHRS, CDR2 YFSETQ. The germline V and J ends were trimmed by 4 bases and 4 bases, with 9 bases remaining between them. As DNA, the CDR3 is TGCGCCAGCAGCGCGGACAGTTACAATGAGCAGTTCTTC. Its protein product is CASSADSYNEQFF.

The V call is TRBV6-6, the J call TRBJ2-5; D unclear. The CDR3 is 16 residues long. The V and J ends lost 2 bases and 1 base respectively, with 14 bases between them. Germline V gives CDR1 MNHNY, CDR2 SVGAGI (reference sequence). This CDR3 reads CASSYGPRQSQETQYF. The CDR3 DNA reads TGTGCCAGCAGTTACGGTCCGAGGCAGTCCCAAGAGACCCAGTACTTC.

The gene calls are TRBV23-1 and TRBJ1-4, with D possibly matching TRBD1 (6 bases). TRBV23-1 is marked as an open reading frame, function uncertain. This CDR3 contains 14 residues. V was shortened by 6 bases and J by 4 bases, with 12 bases between the two germline ends. CDR3 DNA: TGCGCCAGCAGCCCCGACAGGAGTAATGAAAAACTGTTTTTT. Translating gives CASSPDRSNEKLFF.

J is TRBJ2-2 and V is TRBV28, with 14 bases that match TRBD2. Looked up from germline, CDR1 is MDHEN and CDR2 is SYDVKM. V lost 1 base to trimming and J lost 1 base; unmatched junction nucleotides: 2. The CDR3 has 18 residues. The CDR3, as DNA: TGTGCCAGCAGTTTATTGACTAGCGGGGGGGTGAACACCGGGGAGCTGTTTTTT. Translation gives CASSLLTSGGVNTGELFF.

The gene calls are TRBV19 and TRBJ2-1; the D gene is possibly TRBD1 (6 bases). V was pared by 7 bases and J by 8 bases, with 21 bases between. CDR1 is LNHDA and CDR2 is SQIVND in the germline V gene (reference sequence). CDR3 size: 15 residues. This chain's CDR3 is CASTDRRVFWDEQFF. The DNA of the CDR3 is TGTGCCAGTACTGACAGGCGGGTTTTTTGGGATGAGCAGTTCTTC.

The genes are TRBV7-8 and TRBJ1-2; D is uncertain. CDR1 is SGHVS, CDR2 FQNEAQ, per germline. Deletions cut 5 bases from V and 4 bases from J, with 14 bases between. This CDR3 comprises 14 residues. The CDR3 region is CASSETVGLYGYTF. CDR3 coding DNA: TGTGCCAGCAGCGAAACCGTGGGCCTCTATGGCTACACCTTC.